This T cell receptor beta chain was documented in a study of T cell responses to AZD1222 COVID-19 vaccine. Here immunoSEQ multiplex PCR was the method, and the copy in TCRdb shows in-frame clones only, minus some. The data hold some 120,000 clones, with about 92% observed a single time. The CDR3 length is 14 residues. V lost 5 bases and J 1 base, leaving 11 bases between the germline ends. Germline V gene lookup returns CDR1 MNHEY and CDR2 SMNVEV (reference sequence). The chain recombines TRBV27 with TRBJ1-1; D remains ambiguous. The TCR comes from an adult in good health. The specimen comprised peripheral blood, sampled on day 0 of AZD1222 vaccination. DNA of the CDR3: TGTGCCAGCAGTCCGTACGGTTCGAACACTGAAGCTTTCTTT. As protein: CASSPYGSNTEAFF.